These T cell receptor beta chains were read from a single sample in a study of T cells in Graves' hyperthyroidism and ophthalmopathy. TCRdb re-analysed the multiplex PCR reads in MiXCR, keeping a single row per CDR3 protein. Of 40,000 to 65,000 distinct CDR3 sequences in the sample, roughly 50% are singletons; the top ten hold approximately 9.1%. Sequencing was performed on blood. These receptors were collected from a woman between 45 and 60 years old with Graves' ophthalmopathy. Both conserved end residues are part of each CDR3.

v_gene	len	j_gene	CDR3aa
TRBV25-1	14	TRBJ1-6	CASSEGTGNSPLHF
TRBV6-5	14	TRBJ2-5	CASRPPGGRETQYF
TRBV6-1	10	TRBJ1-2	CASRRGGYTF
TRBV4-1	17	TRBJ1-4	CASSQGVGRKANEKLFF
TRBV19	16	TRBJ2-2	CASSLVGLANTGELFF
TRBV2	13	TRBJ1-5	CASSFGANQPQHF
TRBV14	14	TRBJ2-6	CASSQGRGANVLTF
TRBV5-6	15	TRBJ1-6	CAGSLGTRLSSPLHF
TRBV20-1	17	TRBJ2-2	CSAKDRQQESYTGELFF
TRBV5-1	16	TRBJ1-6	CASSLVGTGGYSPLHF
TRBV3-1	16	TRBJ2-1	CASSQDLLAGGGEQFF
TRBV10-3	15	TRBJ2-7	CAISEPNRGPYEQYF
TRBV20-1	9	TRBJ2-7	CSARDEQYF
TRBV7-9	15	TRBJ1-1	CPSSFPPPGGTEAFF
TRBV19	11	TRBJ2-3	CASRVTDTQYF
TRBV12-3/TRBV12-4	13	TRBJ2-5	CASSRDPALTQYF
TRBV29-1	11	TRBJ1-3	CSVVGGNTIYF
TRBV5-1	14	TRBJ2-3	CASSLDSPTDTQYF
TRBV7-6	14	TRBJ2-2	CASSFCGRAGELFF
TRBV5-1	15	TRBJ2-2	CASSLASGGTGELFF
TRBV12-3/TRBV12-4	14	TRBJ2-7	CASRREQGSHEQYF
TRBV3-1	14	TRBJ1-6	CASSLGQGNSPLHF
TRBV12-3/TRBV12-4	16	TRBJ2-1	CASSTLGRGLGNEQFF
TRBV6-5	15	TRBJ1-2	CASSYSPGSNYGYTF
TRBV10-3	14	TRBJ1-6	CAISEPGVESPLHF
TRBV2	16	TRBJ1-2	CASSGRGGRANYGYTF
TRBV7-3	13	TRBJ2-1	CASSETSYNEQFF
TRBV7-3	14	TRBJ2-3	CASPLAGGIDTQYF
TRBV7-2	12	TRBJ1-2	CAGGGDGVGYTF
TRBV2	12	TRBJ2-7	CASSGSGYEQYF
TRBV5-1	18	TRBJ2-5	CASSSPGLAGGLQETQYF
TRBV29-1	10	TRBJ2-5	CSVRFETQYF
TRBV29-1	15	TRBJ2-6	CSVEQGGSGANVLTF
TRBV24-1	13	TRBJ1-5	CATSGLGIQPQHF
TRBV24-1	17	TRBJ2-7	CATSDAGTSGPSYEQYF
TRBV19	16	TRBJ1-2	CATTPGLNMGNYGYTF
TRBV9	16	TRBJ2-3	CASSVAGGGSLDTQYF
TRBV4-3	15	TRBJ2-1	CASSSAAPYYNEQFF